Below, 5 T cell receptor beta chains from the same sample are listed, as sequenced in a study of identical twins. TCRdb re-called the 5' RACE reads through MiXCR, storing one row per CDR3 protein. The data show some 690,000 distinct CDR3 sequences, with around 21% seen just once and around 4.4% held by the top ten. This sample was shared with a second study, whose subject was T cells expressing NK-cell markers.

The specimen sequenced was PBMCs. All receptors derive from a woman aged 18 to 35 in good health.

Of note for this clonotype: One junction end disagrees with the germline gene, perhaps due to a read error. This chain connects TRBV5-1 to TRBJ2-5; 9 bases match TRBD2. Per germline, CDR1 SGHRS and CDR2 YFSETQ. The CDR3 totals 14 residues. CDR3 in DNA: TGCGCCAGCTGCTTAGCGGGAGACTCAGAGACCCAGTACTTC. Amino acid sequence: CASCLAGDSETQYF.

The chain employs TRBV27 and TRBJ2-6, with D unresolved. Germline-derived CDR1 and CDR2 are MNHEY and SMNVEV (reference sequence). The CDR3 spans 17 residues. V lost 2 bases, J lost 2 bases, and 13 bases lay in between. The CDR3 reads CASSLRSSTTGANVLTF. Written as DNA, the CDR3 is TGTGCCAGCAGTTTACGGAGTTCGACAACTGGGGCCAACGTCCTGACTTTC.

The chain uses TRBV9 and TRBJ2-3; perhaps D is TRBD1 or TRBD2 (5 bases each). The V end was cut by 0 bases, the J end by 4 bases, with 9 bases between. The CDR3 totals 14 residues. Germline V gene lookup returns CDR1 SGDLS and CDR2 YYNGEE. CDR3 sequence reads: CASSVGGKPDTQYF. CDR3 bases: TGTGCCAGCAGCGTAGGGGGGAAGCCAGATACGCAGTATTTT.

This clonotype was seen ten or more times. Here the CDR3 DNA reads TGCAGTGCTAGAGGGCACCTGAACACTGAAGCTTTCTTT. Protein sequence: CSARGHLNTEAFF. The chain recombines TRBV20-1 with TRBJ1-1, with D unresolved. V was trimmed by 1 base and J by 0 bases, leaving 6 bases between them. CDR1 is DFQATT, CDR2 SNEGSKA, per germline (reference sequence). The CDR3 length is 13 residues.

This chain connects TRBV7-2 to TRBJ2-3; D is uncertain. Trimming removed 1 base at V and 5 bases at J, with 13 bases between. Germline values: CDR1 SGHTA, CDR2 FQGNSA. CDR3 size: 15 residues. CDR3 coding DNA: TGTGCCAGCAGCTTAGGGGGTGCACCGGGAGATACGCAGTATTTT. Translated, it gives CASSLGGAPGDTQYF.